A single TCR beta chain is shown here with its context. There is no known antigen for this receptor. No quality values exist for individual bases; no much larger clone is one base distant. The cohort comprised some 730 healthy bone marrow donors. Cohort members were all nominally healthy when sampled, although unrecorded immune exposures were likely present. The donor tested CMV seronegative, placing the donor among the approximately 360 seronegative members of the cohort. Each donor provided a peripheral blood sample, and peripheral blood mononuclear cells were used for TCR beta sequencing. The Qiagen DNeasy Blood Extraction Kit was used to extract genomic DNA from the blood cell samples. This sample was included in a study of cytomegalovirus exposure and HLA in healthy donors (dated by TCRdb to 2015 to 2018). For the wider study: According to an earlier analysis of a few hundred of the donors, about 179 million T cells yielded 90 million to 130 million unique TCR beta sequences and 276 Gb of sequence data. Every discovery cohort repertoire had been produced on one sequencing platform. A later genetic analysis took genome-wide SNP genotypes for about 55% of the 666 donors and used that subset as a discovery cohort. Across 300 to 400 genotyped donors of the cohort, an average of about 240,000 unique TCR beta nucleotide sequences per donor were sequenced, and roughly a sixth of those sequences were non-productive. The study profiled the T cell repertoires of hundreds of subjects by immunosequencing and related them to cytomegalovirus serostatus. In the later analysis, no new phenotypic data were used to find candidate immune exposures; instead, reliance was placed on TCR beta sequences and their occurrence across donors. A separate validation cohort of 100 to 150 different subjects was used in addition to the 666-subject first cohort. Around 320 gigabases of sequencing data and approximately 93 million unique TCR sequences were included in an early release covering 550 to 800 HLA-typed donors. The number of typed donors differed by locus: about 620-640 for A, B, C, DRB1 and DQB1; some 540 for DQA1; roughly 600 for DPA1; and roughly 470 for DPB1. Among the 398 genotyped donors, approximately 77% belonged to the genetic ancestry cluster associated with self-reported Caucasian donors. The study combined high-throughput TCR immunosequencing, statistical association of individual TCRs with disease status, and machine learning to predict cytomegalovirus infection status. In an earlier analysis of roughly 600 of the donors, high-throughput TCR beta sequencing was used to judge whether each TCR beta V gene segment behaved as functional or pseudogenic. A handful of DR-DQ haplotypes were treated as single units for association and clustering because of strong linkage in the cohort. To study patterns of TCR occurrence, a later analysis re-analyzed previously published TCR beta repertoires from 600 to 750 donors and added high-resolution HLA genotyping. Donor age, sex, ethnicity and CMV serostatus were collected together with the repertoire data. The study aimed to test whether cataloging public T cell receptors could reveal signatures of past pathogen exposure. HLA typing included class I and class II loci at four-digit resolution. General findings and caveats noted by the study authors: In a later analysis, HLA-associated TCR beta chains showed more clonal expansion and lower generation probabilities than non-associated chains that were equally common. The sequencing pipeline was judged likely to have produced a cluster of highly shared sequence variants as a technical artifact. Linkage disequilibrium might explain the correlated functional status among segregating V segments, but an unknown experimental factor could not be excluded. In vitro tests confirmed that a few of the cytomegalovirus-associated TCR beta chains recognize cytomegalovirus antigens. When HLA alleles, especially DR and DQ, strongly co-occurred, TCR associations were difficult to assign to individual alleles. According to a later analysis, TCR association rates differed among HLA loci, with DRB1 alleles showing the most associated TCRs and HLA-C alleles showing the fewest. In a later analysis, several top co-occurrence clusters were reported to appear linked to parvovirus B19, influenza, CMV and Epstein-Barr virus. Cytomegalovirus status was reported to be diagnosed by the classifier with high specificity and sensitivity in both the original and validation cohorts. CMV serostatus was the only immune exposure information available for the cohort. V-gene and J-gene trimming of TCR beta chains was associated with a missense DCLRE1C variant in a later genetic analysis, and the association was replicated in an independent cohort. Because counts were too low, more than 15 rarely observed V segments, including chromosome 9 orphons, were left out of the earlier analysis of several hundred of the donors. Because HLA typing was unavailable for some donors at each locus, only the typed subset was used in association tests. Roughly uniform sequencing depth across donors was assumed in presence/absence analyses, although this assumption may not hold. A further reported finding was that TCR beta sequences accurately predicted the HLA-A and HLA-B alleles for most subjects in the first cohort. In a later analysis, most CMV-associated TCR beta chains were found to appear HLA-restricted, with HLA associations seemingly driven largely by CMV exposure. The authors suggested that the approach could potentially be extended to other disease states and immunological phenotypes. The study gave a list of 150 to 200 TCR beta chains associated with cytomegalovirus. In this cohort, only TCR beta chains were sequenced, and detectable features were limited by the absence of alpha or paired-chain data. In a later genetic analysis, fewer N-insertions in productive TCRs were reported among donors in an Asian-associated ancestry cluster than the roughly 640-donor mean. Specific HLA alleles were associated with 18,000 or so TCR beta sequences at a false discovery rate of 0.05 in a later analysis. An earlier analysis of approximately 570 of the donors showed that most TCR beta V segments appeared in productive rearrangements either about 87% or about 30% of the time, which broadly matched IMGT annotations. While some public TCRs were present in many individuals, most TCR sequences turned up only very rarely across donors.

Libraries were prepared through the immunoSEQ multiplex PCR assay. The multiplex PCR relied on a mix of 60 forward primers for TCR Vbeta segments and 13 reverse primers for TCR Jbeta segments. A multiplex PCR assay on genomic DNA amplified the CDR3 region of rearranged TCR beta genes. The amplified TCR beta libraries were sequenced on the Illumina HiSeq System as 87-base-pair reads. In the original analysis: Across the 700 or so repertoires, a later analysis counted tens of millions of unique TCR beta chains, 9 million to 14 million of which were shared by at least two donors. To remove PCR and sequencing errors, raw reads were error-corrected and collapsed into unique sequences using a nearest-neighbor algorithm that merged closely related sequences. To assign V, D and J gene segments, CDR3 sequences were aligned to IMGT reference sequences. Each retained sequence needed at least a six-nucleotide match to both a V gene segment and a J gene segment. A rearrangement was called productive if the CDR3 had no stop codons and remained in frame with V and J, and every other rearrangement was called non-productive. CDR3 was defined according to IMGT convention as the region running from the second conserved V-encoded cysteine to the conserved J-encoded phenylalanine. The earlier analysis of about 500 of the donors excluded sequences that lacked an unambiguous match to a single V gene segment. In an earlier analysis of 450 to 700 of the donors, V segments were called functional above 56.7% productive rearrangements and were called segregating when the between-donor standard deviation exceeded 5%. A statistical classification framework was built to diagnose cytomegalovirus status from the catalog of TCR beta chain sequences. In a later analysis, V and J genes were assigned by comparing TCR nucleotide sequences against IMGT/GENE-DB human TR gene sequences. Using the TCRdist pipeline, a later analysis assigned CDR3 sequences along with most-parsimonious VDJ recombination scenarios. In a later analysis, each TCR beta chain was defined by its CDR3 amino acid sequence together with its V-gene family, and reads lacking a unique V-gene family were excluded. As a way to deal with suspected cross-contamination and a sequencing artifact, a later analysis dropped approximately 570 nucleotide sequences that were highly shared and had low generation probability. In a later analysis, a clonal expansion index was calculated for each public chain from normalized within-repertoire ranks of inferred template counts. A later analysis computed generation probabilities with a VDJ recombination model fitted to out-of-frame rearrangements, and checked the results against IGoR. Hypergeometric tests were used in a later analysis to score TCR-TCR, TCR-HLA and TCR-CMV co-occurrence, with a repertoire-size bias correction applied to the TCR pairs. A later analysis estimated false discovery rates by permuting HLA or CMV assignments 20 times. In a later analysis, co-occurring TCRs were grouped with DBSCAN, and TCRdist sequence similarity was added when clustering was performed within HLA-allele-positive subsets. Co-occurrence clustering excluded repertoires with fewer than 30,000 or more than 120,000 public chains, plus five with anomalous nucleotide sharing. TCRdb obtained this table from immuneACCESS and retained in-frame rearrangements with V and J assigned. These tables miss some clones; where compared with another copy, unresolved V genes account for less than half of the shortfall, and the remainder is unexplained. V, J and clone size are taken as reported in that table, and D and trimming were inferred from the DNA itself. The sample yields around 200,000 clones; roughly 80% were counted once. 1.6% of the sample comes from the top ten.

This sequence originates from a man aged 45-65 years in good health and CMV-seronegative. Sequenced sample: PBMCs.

DNA sequence: TGTGCCAGCTCACCACCTATCAGGACTAGCGAAGAGACCCAGTACTTC. The encoded protein is CASSPPIRTSEETQYF. This receptor chain uses TRBV18 and TRBJ2-5; TRBD2 lines up with 9 middle nucleotides. CDR1 and CDR2, looked up from the germline V gene, are KGHSH and LQKENI. V is pruned by 0 bases and J by 3 bases, leaving 5 bases of the junction without a gene match. Taken from cysteine to phenylalanine, the CDR3 has 16 residues. Only the CDR3 region is kept as DNA, spanning 48 bases read in frame from base 1.